This note documents a single TCR beta chain sequence. The entry originates in a study of blood T cell repertoires in COVID-19. Overall study: COVID-19 samples collected from the United States, Italy and Spain covered acute and convalescent phases. PBMCs, B-cell-depleted T cells, or T cells provided the cDNA or gDNA that made up the material.

The germline CDR1 and CDR2 sequences are SGHTA and FQGTGA. V dropped 5 bases and J dropped 3 bases, with 10 bases sitting between them. CDR3 length: 13 residues. In the original processing: By means of reference gene primer amplification, nucleated cell counts were estimated. TCRdb's table, derived via immunoSEQ multiplex PCR, lists solely in-frame clones and lacks some. The DNA was the basis for D and trimming; V, J and clone size are from that table. The table shows 250,000 to 350,000 clones, with 70% to 90% occurring only once. In Seattle, patients joined the study during active infection and were tracked longitudinally.

The rearrangement links TRBV7-3 to TRBJ1-1; a possible D gene is TRBD1 (5 bases). What was sequenced was peripheral blood. This TCR was sampled from a woman aged 50 to 60 with COVID-19, enrolled during active disease. The CDR3 here is CASSAGLDTEAFF. Written as DNA, the CDR3 is TGTGCCAGCAGCGCGGGGCTGGACACTGAAGCTTTCTTT.